This T cell receptor beta chain was recorded in a study of chronic HIV infection and antiretroviral therapy. This clonotype was observed a few times. TCRdb used MiXCR to reprocess the 5' RACE reads, holding one entry per CDR3 protein. The data show approximately 47,000 distinct CDR3 sequences, with about 19% seen just once and 2.8% held by the top ten. Looked up from germline, CDR1 is SQVTM and CDR2 is ANQGSEA. V was shortened by 5 bases and J by 0 bases, with 10 bases between the two germline ends. This CDR3 comprises 13 residues. The chain combines TRBV29-1 with TRBJ1-1; D remains unclear. Sequencing input: peripheral blood. The receptor was isolated from an adult who had HIV and had not received antiretroviral therapy, or was an uninfected healthy control (not recorded which). The CDR3 is CSVNIGMNTEAFF. DNA of the CDR3: TGCAGCGTTAATATTGGCATGAACACTGAAGCTTTCTTT.